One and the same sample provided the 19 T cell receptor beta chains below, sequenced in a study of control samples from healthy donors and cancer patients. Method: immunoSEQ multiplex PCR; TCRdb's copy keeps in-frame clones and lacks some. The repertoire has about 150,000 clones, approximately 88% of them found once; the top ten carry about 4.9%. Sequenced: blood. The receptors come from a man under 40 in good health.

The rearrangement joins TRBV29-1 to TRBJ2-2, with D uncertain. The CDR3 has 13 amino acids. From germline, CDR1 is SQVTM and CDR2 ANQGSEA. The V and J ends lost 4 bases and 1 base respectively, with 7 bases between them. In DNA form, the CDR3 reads TGCAGCGTTGTAGATCGGAACACCGGGGAGCTGTTTTTT. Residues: CSVVDRNTGELFF.

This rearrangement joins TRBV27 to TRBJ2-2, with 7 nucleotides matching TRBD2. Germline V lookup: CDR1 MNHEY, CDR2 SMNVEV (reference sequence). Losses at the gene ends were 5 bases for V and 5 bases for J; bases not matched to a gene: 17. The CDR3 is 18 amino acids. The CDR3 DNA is TGTGCCAGCAGTCCCTCTTGGGGAGGCGGGAGAGGAACCGGGGAGCTGTTTTTT. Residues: CASSPSWGGGRGTGELFF.

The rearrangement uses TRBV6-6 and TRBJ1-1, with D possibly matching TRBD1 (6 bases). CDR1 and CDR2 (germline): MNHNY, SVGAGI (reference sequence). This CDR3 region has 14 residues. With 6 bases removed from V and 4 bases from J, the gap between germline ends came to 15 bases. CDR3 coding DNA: TGTGCCAGCAGATTACAGGGTACGGCCACTGAAGCTTTCTTT. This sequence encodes CASRLQGTATEAFF.

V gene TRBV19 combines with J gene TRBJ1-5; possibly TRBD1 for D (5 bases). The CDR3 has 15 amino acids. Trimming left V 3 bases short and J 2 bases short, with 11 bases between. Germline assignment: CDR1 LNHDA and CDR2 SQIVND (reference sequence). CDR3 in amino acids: CASSIKGRGNQPQHF. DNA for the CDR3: TGTGCCAGTAGTATTAAGGGACGGGGCAATCAGCCCCAGCATTTT.

CDR3 sequence: CASSQDRGVNYGYTF. CDR3 DNA sequence: TGCGCCAGCAGCCAAGACCGGGGGGTTAACTATGGCTACACCTTC. The chain employs TRBV4-1 and TRBJ1-2, with a weak D call TRBD1 (5 bases). The CDR3 runs to 15 residues. CDR1 and CDR2 from the germline V gene are MGHRA and YSYEKL. The V and J ends lost 0 bases and 1 base respectively, with 9 bases between them.

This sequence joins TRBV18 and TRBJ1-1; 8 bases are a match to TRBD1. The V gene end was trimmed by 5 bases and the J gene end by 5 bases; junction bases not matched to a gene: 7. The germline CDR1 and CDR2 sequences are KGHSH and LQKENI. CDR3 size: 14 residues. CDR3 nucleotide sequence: TGTGCCAGCTCATTAACAGGGGGACTTACTGAAGCTTTCTTT. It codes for CASSLTGGLTEAFF.

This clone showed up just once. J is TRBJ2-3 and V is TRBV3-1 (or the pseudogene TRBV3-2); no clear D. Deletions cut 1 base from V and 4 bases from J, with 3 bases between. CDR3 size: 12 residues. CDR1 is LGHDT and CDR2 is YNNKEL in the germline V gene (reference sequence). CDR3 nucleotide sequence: TGTGCCAGCAGCCAAGTCTCAGATACGCAGTATTTT. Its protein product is CASSQVSDTQYF.

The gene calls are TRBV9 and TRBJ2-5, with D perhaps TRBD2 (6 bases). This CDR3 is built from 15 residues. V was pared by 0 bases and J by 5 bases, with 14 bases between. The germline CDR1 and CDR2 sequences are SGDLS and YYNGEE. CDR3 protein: CASSVEPEGRETQYF. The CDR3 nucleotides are TGTGCCAGCAGCGTAGAGCCGGAGGGCCGGGAGACCCAGTACTTC.

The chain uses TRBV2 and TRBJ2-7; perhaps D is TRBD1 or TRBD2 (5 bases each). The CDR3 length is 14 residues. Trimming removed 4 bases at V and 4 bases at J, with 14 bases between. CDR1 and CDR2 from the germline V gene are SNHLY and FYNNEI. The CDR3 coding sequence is TGTGCCAGCAGTGCGGGGCAGGGTCTTTACGAGCAGTACTTC. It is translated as CASSAGQGLYEQYF.

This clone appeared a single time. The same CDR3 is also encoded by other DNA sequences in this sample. CDR3 in amino acids: CASSPGGYEQYF. The CDR3 DNA reads TGTGCCAGTAGCCCCGGGGGGTACGAGCAGTACTTC. The chain links TRBV19 to TRBJ2-7; 7 bases are shared with TRBD2. CDR1 is LNHDA, CDR2 SQIVND, per germline (reference sequence). The CDR3 consists of 12 residues. With V trimmed by 6 bases and J by 4 bases, 3 bases remained unmatched.

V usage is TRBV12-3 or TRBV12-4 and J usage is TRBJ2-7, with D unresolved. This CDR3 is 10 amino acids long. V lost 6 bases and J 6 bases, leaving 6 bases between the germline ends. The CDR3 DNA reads TGTGCCAGCAGGGTGGGCGAGCAGTACTTC. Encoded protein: CASRVGEQYF.

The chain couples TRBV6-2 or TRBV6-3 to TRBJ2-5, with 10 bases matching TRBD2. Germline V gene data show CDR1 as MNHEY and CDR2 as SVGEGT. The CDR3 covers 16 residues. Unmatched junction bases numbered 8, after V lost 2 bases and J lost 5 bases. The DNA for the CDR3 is TGTGCCAGCAGTTACGGTTCTAGCGGGGGTGTGGAGACCCAGTACTTC. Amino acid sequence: CASSYGSSGGVETQYF.

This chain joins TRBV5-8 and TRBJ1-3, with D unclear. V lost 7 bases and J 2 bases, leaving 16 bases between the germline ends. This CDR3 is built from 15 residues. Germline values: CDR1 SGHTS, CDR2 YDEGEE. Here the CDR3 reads CASVSPDGPGNTIYF. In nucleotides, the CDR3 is TGTGCCAGCGTCTCCCCCGACGGTCCTGGAAACACCATATATTTT.

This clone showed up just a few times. The CDR3 nucleotides read TGTGCCAGCAGTCAGGGGGCCACTGAAGCTTTCTTT. This codes for CASSQGATEAFF. The chain combines TRBV12-3 or TRBV12-4 with TRBJ1-1, with 8 bases fitting TRBD1. The CDR3 spans 12 residues. Unmatched junction bases numbered 0, after V lost 5 bases and J lost 4 bases.

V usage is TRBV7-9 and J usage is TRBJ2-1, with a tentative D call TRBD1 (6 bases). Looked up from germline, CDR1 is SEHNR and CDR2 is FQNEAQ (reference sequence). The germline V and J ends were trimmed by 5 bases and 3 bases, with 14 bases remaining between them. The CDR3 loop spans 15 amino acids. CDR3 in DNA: TGTGCCAGCAGCGGGGGCTCCCCTTTCTACAATGAGCAGTTCTTC. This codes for CASSGGSPFYNEQFF.

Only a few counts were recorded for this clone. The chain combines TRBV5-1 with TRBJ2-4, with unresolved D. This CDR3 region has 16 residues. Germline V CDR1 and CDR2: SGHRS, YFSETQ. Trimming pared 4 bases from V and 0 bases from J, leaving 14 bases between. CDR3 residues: CASSETAGIAKNIQYF. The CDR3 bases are TGCGCCAGCAGCGAGACCGCTGGCATAGCCAAAAACATTCAGTACTTC. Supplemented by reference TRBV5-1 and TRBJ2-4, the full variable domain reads KAGVTQTPRYLIKTRGQQVTLSCSPISGHRSVSWYQQTPGQGLQFLFEYFSETQRNKGNFPGRFSGRQFSNSRSEMNVSTLELGDSALYLCASSETAGIAKNIQYFGAGTRLSVL.

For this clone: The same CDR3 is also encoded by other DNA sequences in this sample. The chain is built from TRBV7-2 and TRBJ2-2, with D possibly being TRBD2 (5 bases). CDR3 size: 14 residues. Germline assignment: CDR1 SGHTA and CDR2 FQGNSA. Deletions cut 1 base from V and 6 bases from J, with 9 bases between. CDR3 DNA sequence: TGTGCCAGCAGCTTAGGTGGGAGCTCCGGGGAGCTGTTTTTT. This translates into CASSLGGSSGELFF.

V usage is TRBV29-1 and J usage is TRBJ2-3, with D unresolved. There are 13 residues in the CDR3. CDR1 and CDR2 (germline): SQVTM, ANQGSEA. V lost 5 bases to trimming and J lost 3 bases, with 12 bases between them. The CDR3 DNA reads TGCAGCGTTAGCCCGATCGCGACAGATACGCAGTATTTT. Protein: CSVSPIATDTQYF.

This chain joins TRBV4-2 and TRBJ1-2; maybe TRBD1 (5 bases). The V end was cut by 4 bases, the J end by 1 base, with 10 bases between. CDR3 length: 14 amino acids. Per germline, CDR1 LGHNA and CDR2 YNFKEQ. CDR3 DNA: TGTGCCAGCAGCCCACAGACAGATAACTATGGCTACACCTTC. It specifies CASSPQTDNYGYTF.